This T cell receptor (beta chain) came from a study of cytomegalovirus exposure and HLA in healthy donors (dated by TCRdb to 2017 to 2019). With regard to the full study: The 500 to 800 repertoires of the first cohort and the 110 or so validation repertoires were produced on the same platform, according to a later analysis. High-throughput TCR immunosequencing, statistical association of individual TCRs with disease status, and machine learning were combined to predict cytomegalovirus infection status. A separate validation cohort of over a hundred different subjects was used in addition to the approximately 700-subject first cohort. The aim of the study was to test whether cataloging public T cell receptors could identify signatures of past pathogen exposure. The study at large found these results: A few of the identified cytomegalovirus-associated TCR beta chains were confirmed in vitro to be specific for cytomegalovirus antigens. A later analysis lacked HLA typing for the validation cohort, so it scored co-occurrence in that cohort across all 110 or so repertoires. It was suggested by the authors that the approach could potentially be generalized to other disease states and immunological phenotypes. Cytomegalovirus status was reported to be diagnosed by the classifier with high specificity and sensitivity in both the original and validation cohorts. Subsequent analysis determined that TCRs grouped into clusters in the first cohort also showed a tendency toward co-occurrence across the 120 or so validation repertoires, and 94% of cluster scores exceeded 0. Across donors, most TCR sequences were observed very rarely, whereas some public TCRs were present in many individuals. The study gave a list of roughly 150 TCR beta chains associated with cytomegalovirus.

Separate from the approximately 700-subject first cohort, the validation cohort of about 130 subjects was the group to which the donors belonged. Receptor amplification or capture employed the immunoSEQ multiplex PCR assay. Regarding the original processing steps: To diagnose cytomegalovirus status from the catalog of TCR beta chain sequences, a statistical classification framework was built. TCRdb re-hosts the immuneACCESS table, in-frame sequences only. Its copies lack some clones; in the studies checked, an unresolved V gene accounts for under half of them, and the cause for the rest is not known. For V, J and clone size, that table is used; D and trimming come from the DNA. The sample includes over 55,000 clones, with approximately 96% observed a single time. Jointly, the top ten make up 0.7% to 0.95% of the sample. The count of this clone is one. It has no known antigen specificity. Base-call qualities are not available, and no considerably larger clone is one nucleotide away.

The trim is 6 bases for V and 5 bases for J, with a gap of 17 bases between the germline ends. The germline V gene (reference sequence) yields MNHEY for CDR1 and SMNVEV for CDR2. The CDR3 starts with the cysteine, ends with the phenylalanine, and has 14 residues. Just the 42-base CDR3 DNA is kept, in frame starting at base 1. Sequences were obtained from PBMCs. This receptor was identified in a man younger than 30 in good health and CMV-seronegative. The rearrangement joined TRBV27 to TRBJ2-7, with no confident D gene call. The DNA sequence follows: TGTGCCAGCAGCAAACGGAGTATATGGCACGAGCAGTACTTC. Its protein is CASSKRSIWHEQYF.